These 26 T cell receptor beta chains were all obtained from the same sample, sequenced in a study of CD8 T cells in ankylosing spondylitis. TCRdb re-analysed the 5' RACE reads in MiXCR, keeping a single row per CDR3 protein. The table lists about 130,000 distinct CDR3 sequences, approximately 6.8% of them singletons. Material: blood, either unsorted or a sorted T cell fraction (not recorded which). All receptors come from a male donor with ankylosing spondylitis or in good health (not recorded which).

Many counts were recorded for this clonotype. This chain's CDR3 is CASSLAVDRGNYGYTF. The CDR3 DNA is TGTGCCAGCAGCTTAGCGGTGGACAGGGGGAACTATGGCTACACCTTC. The chain uses TRBV7-2 and TRBJ1-2; 10 positions match TRBD1. Germline lookup yields CDR1 SGHTA and CDR2 FQGNSA. The trim removed 0 bases at V and 2 bases at J, leaving 3 bases unmatched. The CDR3 is 16 amino acids. Using reference TRBV7-2 and TRBJ1-2 for the parts outside the CDR3, the full variable domain is GAGVSQSPSNKVTEKGKDVELRCDPISGHTALYWYRQSLGQGLEFLIYFQGNSAPDKSGLPSDRFSAERTGGSVSTLTIQRTQQEDSAVYLCASSLAVDRGNYGYTFGSGTRLTVV.

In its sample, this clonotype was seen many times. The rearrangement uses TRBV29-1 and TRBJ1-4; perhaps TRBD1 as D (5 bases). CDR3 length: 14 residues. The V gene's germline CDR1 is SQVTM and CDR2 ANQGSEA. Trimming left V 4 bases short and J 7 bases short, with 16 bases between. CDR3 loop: CSVGESDGGEKLFF. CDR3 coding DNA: TGCAGCGTTGGGGAGTCCGATGGGGGTGAAAAACTGTTTTTT.

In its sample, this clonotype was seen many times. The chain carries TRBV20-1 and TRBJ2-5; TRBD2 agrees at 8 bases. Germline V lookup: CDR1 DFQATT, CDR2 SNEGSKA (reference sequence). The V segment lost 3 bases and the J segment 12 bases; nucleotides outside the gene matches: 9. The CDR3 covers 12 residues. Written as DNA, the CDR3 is TGCAGTGCTAGGCAGACTAGCGATCCCGAGTACTTC. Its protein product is CSARQTSDPEYF.

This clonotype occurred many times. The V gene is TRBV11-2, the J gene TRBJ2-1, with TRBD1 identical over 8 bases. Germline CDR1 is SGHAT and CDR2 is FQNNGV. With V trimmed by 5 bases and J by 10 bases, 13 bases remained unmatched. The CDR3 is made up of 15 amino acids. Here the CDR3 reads CASSHRDRRSLEQFF. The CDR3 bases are TGTGCCAGCAGCCACCGGGACAGGCGGTCCCTAGAGCAGTTCTTC.

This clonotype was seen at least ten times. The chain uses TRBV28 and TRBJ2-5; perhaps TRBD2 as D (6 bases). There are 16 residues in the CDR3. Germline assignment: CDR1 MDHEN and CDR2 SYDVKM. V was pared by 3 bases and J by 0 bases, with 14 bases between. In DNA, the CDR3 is TGTGCCAGCAGTTTCTCGGGACTTACGTACCAAGAGACCCAGTACTTC. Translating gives CASSFSGLTYQETQYF.

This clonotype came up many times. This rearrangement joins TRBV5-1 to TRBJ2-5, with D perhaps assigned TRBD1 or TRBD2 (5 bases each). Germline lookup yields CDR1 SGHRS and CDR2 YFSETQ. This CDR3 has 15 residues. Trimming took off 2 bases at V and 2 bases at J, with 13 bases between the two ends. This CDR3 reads CASSFGDAAQETQYF. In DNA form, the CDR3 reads TGCGCCAGCAGCTTCGGGGACGCAGCTCAAGAGACCCAGTACTTC.

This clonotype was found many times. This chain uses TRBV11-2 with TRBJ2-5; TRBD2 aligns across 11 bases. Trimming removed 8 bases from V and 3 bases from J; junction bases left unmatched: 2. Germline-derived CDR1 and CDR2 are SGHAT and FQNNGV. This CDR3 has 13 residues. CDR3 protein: CASGGLAEETQYF. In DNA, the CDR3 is TGTGCCAGCGGGGGACTAGCGGAAGAGACCCAGTACTTC.

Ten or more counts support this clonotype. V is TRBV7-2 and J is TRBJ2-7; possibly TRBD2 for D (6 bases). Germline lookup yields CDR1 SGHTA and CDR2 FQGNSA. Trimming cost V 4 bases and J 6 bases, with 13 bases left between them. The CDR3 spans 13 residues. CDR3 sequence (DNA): TGTGCCAGCAGCTCCGGTGGGGGGTTCGAGCAGTACTTC. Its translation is CASSSGGGFEQYF.

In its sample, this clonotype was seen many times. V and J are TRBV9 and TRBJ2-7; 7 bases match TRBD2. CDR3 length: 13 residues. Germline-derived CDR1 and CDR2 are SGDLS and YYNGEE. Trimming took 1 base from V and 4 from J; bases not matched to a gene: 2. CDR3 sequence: CASSVTSAYEQYF. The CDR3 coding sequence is TGTGCCAGCAGCGTAACTAGCGCGTACGAGCAGTACTTC.

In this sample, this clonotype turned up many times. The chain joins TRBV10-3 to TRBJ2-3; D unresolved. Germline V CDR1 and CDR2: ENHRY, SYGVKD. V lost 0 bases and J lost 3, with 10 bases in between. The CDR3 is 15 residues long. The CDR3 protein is CAISESRGETDTQYF. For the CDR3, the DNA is TGTGCCATCAGTGAGTCGCGCGGAGAAACAGATACGCAGTATTTT.

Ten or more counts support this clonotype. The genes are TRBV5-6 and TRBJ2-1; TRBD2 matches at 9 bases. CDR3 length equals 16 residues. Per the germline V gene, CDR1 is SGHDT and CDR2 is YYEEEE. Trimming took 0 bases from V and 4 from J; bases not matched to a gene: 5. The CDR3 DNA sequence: TGTGCCAGCAGCTTGGCGGGACTAGCAGATTACAATGAGCAGTTCTTC. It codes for CASSLAGLADYNEQFF.

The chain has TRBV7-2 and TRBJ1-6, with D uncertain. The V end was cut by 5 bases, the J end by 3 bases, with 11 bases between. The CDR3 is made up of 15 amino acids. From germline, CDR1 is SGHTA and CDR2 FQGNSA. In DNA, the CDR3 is TGTGCCAGCAGCCCAGCCGGAAACTATAATTCACCCCTCCACTTT. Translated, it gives CASSPAGNYNSPLHF.

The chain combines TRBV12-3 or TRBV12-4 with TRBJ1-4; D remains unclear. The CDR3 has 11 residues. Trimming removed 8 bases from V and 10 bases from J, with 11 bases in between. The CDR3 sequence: CASSPAGKLFF. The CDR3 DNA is TGTGCCAGCTCCCCTGCGGGAAAACTGTTTTTT.

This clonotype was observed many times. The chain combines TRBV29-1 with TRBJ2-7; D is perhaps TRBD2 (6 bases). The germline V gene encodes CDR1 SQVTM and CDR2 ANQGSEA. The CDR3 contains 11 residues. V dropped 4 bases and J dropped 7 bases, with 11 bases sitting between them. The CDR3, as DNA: TGCAGCGTTGTAGGCGGAGGGGAGCAGTACTTC. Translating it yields CSVVGGGEQYF.

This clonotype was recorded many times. CDR3 loop: CASSLERTYGYTF. The DNA of the CDR3 is TGTGCCAGCAGCTTAGAGAGAACCTATGGCTACACCTTC. This sequence joins TRBV7-2 and TRBJ1-2; D unresolved. CDR3 length: 13 residues. V was trimmed by 1 base and J by 4 bases, leaving 7 bases between them. From germline, CDR1 is SGHTA and CDR2 FQGNSA.

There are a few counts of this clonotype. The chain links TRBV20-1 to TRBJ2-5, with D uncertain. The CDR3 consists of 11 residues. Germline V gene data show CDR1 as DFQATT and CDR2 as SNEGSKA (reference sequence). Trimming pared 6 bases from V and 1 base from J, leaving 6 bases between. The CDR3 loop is CSAAAQETQYF. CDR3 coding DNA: TGCAGTGCGGCGGCCCAAGAGACCCAGTACTTC.

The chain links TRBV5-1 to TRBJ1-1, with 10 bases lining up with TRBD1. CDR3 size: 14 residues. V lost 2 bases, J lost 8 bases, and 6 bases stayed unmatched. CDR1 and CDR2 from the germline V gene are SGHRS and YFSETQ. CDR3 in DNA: TGCGCCAGCAGCTTAGGGACAGGGGCTATAGAAGCTTTCTTT. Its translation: CASSLGTGAIEAFF.

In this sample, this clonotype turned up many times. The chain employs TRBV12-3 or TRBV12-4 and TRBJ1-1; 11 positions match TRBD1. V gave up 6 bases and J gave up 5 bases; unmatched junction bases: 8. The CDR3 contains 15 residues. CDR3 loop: CASSFGTGGGTEAFF. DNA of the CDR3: TGTGCCAGCAGCTTTGGGACAGGGGGTGGGACTGAAGCTTTCTTT.

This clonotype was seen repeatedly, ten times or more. This CDR3 is CATFWAHWTQYF. The DNA for the CDR3 is TGTGCCACATTCTGGGCTCATTGGACCCAGTACTTC. The rearrangement joins TRBV25-1 to TRBJ2-5; D remains ambiguous. This CDR3 has 12 residues. V dropped 10 bases and J dropped 7 bases, with 16 bases sitting between them. CDR1 is MGHDK and CDR2 is SYGVNS in the germline V gene.

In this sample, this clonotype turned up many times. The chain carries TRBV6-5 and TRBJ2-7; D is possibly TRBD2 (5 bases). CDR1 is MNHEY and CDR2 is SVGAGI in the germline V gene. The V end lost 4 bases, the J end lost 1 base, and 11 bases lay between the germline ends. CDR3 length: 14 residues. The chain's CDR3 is CASSSGLLSYEQYF. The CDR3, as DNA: TGTGCCAGCAGTTCCGGACTTCTGTCCTACGAGCAGTACTTC.

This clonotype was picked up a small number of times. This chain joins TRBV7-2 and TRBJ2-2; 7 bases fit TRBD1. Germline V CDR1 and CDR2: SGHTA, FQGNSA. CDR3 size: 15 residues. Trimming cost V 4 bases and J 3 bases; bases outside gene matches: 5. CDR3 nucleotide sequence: TGTGCCAGCAGCTACCGGGACAGCTACACCGGGGAGCTGTTTTTT. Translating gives CASSYRDSYTGELFF. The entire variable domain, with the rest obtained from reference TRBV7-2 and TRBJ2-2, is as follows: GAGVSQSPSNKVTEKGKDVELRCDPISGHTALYWYRQSLGQGLEFLIYFQGNSAPDKSGLPSDRFSAERTGGSVSTLTIQRTQQEDSAVYLCASSYRDSYTGELFFGEGSRLTVL.

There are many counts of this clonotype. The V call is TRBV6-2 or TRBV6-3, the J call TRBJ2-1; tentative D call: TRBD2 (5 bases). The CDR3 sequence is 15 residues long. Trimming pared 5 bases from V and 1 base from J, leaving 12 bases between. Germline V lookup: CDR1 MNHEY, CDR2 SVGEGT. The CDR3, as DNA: TGTGCCAGCAGTGAGCGGAACCCTTCCTACAATGAGCAGTTCTTC. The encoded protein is CASSERNPSYNEQFF.

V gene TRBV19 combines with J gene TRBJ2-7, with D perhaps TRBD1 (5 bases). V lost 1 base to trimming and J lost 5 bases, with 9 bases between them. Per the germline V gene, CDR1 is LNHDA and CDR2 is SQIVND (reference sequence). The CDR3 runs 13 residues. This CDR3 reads CASSIAGFNEQYF. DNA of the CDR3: TGTGCCAGTAGTATAGCAGGGTTCAACGAGCAGTACTTC.

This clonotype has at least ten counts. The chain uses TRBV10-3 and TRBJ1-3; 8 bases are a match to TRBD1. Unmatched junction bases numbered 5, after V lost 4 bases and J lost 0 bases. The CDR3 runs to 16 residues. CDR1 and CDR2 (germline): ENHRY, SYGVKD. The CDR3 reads CAISAGQANSGNTIYF. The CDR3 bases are TGTGCCATCAGTGCGGGACAGGCCAACTCTGGAAACACCATATATTTT.

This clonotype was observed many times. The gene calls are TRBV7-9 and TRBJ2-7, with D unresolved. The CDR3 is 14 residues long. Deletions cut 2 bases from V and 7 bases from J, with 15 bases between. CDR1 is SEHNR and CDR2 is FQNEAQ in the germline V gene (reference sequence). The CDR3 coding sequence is TGTGCCAGCAGCTTATTAGGGATTGCTCGGGAGCAGTACTTC. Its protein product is CASSLLGIAREQYF.

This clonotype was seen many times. The chain's CDR3 is CASSLGGQREQYF. The DNA for the CDR3 is TGTGCCAGCAGCTTAGGAGGACAGCGCGAGCAGTACTTC. The rearrangement uses TRBV7-2 and TRBJ2-7; TRBD1 might be the D (6 bases). The CDR3 runs 13 residues. The V end was cut by 1 base, the J end by 6 bases, with 10 bases between. CDR1 and CDR2 from the germline V gene are SGHTA and FQGNSA.